The T cell receptor (beta chain) described here comes from a study of cytomegalovirus exposure and HLA in healthy donors (dated by TCRdb to the late 2010s). Notes on the research overall: According to an earlier analysis of 550 to 750 of the donors, about 170 million T cells yielded 90 million to 140 million unique TCR beta sequences and approximately 280 Gb of sequence data. About 280 gigabases of sequencing data and about 92 million unique TCR sequences made up an early release that covered several hundred HLA-typed donors. Among the roughly 400 genotyped donors, around 81% belonged to the genetic ancestry cluster associated with self-reported Caucasian donors. The study was designed to test whether signatures of past pathogen exposure could be identified by cataloging public T cell receptors. Using immunosequencing, the study profiled T cell repertoires from some 670 subjects and related those repertoires to cytomegalovirus serostatus. A separate validation cohort of over 95 different subjects was used in addition to the approximately 610-subject first cohort. The study combined high-throughput TCR immunosequencing, statistical association of individual TCRs with disease status, and machine learning to predict cytomegalovirus infection status. In a later analysis, previously published TCR beta repertoires from 600 to 850 donors were re-analyzed and high-resolution HLA genotyping was added so that TCR occurrence patterns could be studied. The later analysis used no new phenotypic data to find candidate immune exposures, relying instead on TCR beta sequences and their occurrence across donors. An earlier analysis of several hundred of the donors applied high-throughput TCR beta sequencing to assess whether each TCR beta V gene segment acted as functional or pseudogenic. Alongside the repertoire data, information on donor age, sex, ethnicity and CMV serostatus was compiled. A later genetic analysis took genome-wide SNP genotypes for about 55% of the roughly 700 donors and used that subset as a discovery cohort. All discovery cohort repertoires had been generated using a single sequencing platform. HLA typing covered class I and class II loci at four-digit resolution. The number of typed donors differed by locus: about 629-640 for A, B, C, DRB1 and DQB1; 500 to 550 for DQA1; approximately 610 for DPA1; and some 430 for DPB1. Because of strong linkage in the cohort, five DR-DQ haplotypes were treated as single units for association and clustering. Across 300 to 500 genotyped donors of the cohort, an average of about 240,000 unique TCR beta nucleotide sequences per donor were sequenced, and 15% to 20% of those sequences were non-productive.

On this clone itself: There is no known antigen for this receptor. Base qualities are not recorded, but no much larger clone differs from it by a single base.

The library was generated by the immunoSEQ multiplex PCR assay. For the multiplex PCR, a mixture combining 60 forward primers for TCR Vbeta segments and 13 reverse primers for TCR Jbeta segments was used. Amplification of the CDR3 region of rearranged TCR beta genes was performed with a multiplex PCR assay on genomic DNA. The amplified TCR beta libraries were sequenced on the Illumina HiSeq System as 87-base-pair reads. Per the original workflow: A later analysis tallied about 77 million unique TCR beta chains across the 610 or so repertoires, and about 10 million of those chains were shared by two or more donors. A nearest-neighbor algorithm error-corrected the raw reads and collapsed the reads into unique sequences, merging closely related sequences to remove PCR and sequencing errors. CDR3 sequences were aligned to IMGT reference sequences to assign V, D and J gene segments. For a sequence to be retained, a match of at least six nucleotides was required to both a V gene segment and a J gene segment. A rearrangement was called productive if the CDR3 had no stop codons and remained in frame with V and J, and every other rearrangement was called non-productive. CDR3 was defined according to IMGT convention as the region running from the second conserved V-encoded cysteine to the conserved J-encoded phenylalanine. Sequences without an unambiguous match to a single V gene segment were excluded from the earlier analysis of 500 to 700 of the donors. An earlier analysis of under 750 of the donors called V segments functional above 56.7% productive rearrangements and segregating when the between-donor standard deviation exceeded 5%. A statistical classification framework was built for diagnosing cytomegalovirus status from the catalog of TCR beta chain sequences. V and J gene assignment, in a later analysis, came from comparing TCR nucleotide sequences with IMGT/GENE-DB human TR gene sequences. Using the TCRdist pipeline, a later analysis assigned CDR3 sequences along with most-parsimonious VDJ recombination scenarios. In a later analysis, each TCR beta chain was defined by its CDR3 amino acid sequence together with its V-gene family, and reads without a unique V-gene family were excluded. In a later analysis, 500 to 650 highly shared, low-generation-probability nucleotide sequences were removed to address suspected cross-contamination and a sequencing artifact. In a later analysis, a clonal expansion index for each public chain was calculated from normalized within-repertoire ranks of inferred template counts. In a later analysis, generation probabilities were computed with a VDJ recombination model fitted to out-of-frame rearrangements, and the resulting probabilities were checked against IGoR. In a later analysis, hypergeometric tests were used to score TCR-TCR, TCR-HLA and TCR-CMV co-occurrence, with a repertoire-size bias correction applied to TCR pairs. A later analysis estimated false discovery rates by permuting HLA or CMV assignments 20 times. In a later analysis, co-occurring TCRs were grouped using DBSCAN, with TCRdist sequence similarity added in when clustering inside HLA-allele-positive subsets. Repertoires with fewer than 30,000 or more than 120,000 public chains were left out of co-occurrence clustering, as were about five repertoires with anomalous nucleotide sharing. TCRdb took this table from immuneACCESS and kept in-frame rearrangements with V and J called. Such tables lack part of the clones; where checked against another copy, unresolved V genes explain under half of the gap, and the rest is unexplained. The V and J calls and clone size are taken from that table; D and trimming were inferred from the DNA. The sample table contains 130,000 or so clones; only one count was recorded for around 80% of them. Together, the top ten hold approximately 1.5% of the sample.

From a lookup of the germline V gene, CDR1 and CDR2 are SQVTM and ANQGSEA. The CDR3 spans 13 residues, from the cysteine through the phenylalanine. Just the 39-base CDR3 DNA is kept, in frame starting at base 1. V is pared back by 4 bases and J by 4 bases, with 11 bases lying between the germline termini. Overall study results and their limits: In the study, about 150 TCR beta chains were listed as associated with cytomegalovirus. According to a later analysis, most CMV-associated TCR beta chains appeared to be HLA-restricted, and the HLA associations seemed to be driven largely by CMV exposure. Strong co-occurrence of HLA alleles, especially DR and DQ, made assigning TCR associations to individual alleles difficult. A group of highly shared sequence variants was considered likely to be a technical artifact of the sequencing pipeline. Correlated functional status among segregating V segments might be attributable to linkage disequilibrium, but an unknown experimental factor could not be ruled out. For the cohort, immune exposure information was limited to CMV serostatus. Compared with the approximately 670-donor mean, donors in an Asian-associated ancestry cluster had fewer N-insertions in productive TCRs, according to a later genetic analysis. While some public TCRs were present in many individuals, most TCR sequences turned up only very rarely across donors. Several of the top co-occurrence clusters appeared to be linked to parvovirus B19, influenza, CMV and Epstein-Barr virus, according to a later analysis. The classifier was reported to diagnose cytomegalovirus status with high specificity and sensitivity in both the original cohort and the validation cohort. Broadly in line with IMGT annotations, most TCR beta V segments showed up in productive rearrangements about 87% or about 30% of the time in an earlier analysis of 587 of the donors. In vitro tests confirmed that a few of the cytomegalovirus-associated TCR beta chains recognize cytomegalovirus antigens. In a later analysis, HLA-associated TCR beta chains showed more clonal expansion and lower generation probabilities than non-associated chains that were equally common. Because counts were too low, more than 15 rarely observed V segments, including chromosome 9 orphons, were excluded from the earlier analysis of 500 to 700 of the donors. According to a later analysis, TCR association rates differed among HLA loci, with DRB1 alleles showing the most associated TCRs and HLA-C alleles showing the fewest. The cohort was sequenced for TCR beta chains only, and without alpha or paired-chain data the features that could be detected were limited. It was suggested by the authors that the approach could potentially be generalized to other disease states and immunological phenotypes. Because some donors lacked HLA typing at each locus, the association tests relied only on the typed subset. Because the 87-base-pair reads could not distinguish some IMGT-functional V segments, including TRBV6-2 and TRBV6-3, those segments were excluded. A further reported finding was that TCR beta sequences accurately predicted the HLA-A and HLA-B alleles for most subjects in the first cohort. Specific HLA alleles were associated with over 15,000 TCR beta sequences at a false discovery rate of 0.05 in a later analysis. A later genetic analysis associated a missense DCLRE1C variant with V-gene and J-gene trimming of TCR beta chains, and an independent cohort replicated the association. Sequencing depth was assumed to be roughly uniform across donors in the presence/absence analyses, though that assumption may not hold.

The cohort was made up of 500 to 800 healthy bone marrow donors. Cohort members were all nominally healthy when sampled, although unrecorded immune exposures were likely present. The donor tested CMV seronegative, placing the donor among the 350 to 400 seronegative members of the cohort. Every donor gave a peripheral blood sample, and the peripheral blood mononuclear cells from that sample were used for TCR beta sequencing. The Qiagen DNeasy Blood Extraction Kit was used to extract genomic DNA from the blood cell samples. The rearrangement combines TRBV29-1 with TRBJ1-5, with no reliable assignment of the D segment. This clonotype originated in a woman aged 18 to 35 in good health and CMV-seronegative. The specimen was PBMCs. The DNA sequence is as follows: TGCAGCGTTGCAGGTTCTCAAAATCAGCCCCAGCATTTT. It codes for CSVAGSQNQPQHF.